Shown below are 4 T cell receptor beta chains from a single sample sequenced in a study of T cells expressing NK-cell markers. TCRdb reworked the 5' RACE reads into one entry per CDR3 protein, no DNA. Recorded for this sample: about 180,000 distinct CDR3 sequences. Sequenced sample: blood T cells: a sorted CD56 or NKG2C T cell subset, CD4+ or CD8+ T cells, or bulk PBMC T cells (not recorded which). The receptors were gathered from a woman aged 18 to 75 in good health.

The chain links TRBV9 to TRBJ2-1; TCRdb's D call of TRBD1 is untestable without DNA. Germline-derived CDR1 and CDR2 are SGDLS and YYNGEE. The CDR3 runs 12 residues. CDR3 loop: CASSAQGDEQFF.

The chain uses TRBV20-1 and TRBJ2-5; the TCRdb call, TRBD2, lacks DNA for checking. Germline-derived CDR1 and CDR2 are DFQATT and SNEGSKA (reference sequence). The CDR3 totals 15 residues. This CDR3 reads CSARTSGRFQETQYF.

The J gene is TRBJ1-1, the V gene TRBV5-1; TCRdb's D gene call, TRBD1, goes unchecked for lack of DNA. This CDR3 region has 14 residues. Germline-derived CDR1 and CDR2 are SGHRS and YFSETQ. Here the CDR3 reads CASSVLSKNTEAFF.

This chain links TRBV12-3 or TRBV12-4 with TRBJ1-6. The CDR3 length is 12 residues. Here the CDR3 reads CASSGSNSPLHF.